This T cell receptor beta chain was sequenced in a study of cytomegalovirus exposure and HLA in healthy donors. PCR primers comprised 60 Vbeta and 13 Jbeta primers. Profiling relied on immunoSEQ multiplex PCR, and the TCRdb table lists in-frame clones only, not all of them. The data show roughly 200,000 clones, 9.5% to 15% seen once. The CDR3 runs to 12 residues. J lost 8 bases, V lost 4 bases, and 2 bases had no gene match. Germline assignment: CDR1 SEHNR and CDR2 FQNEAQ (reference sequence). Sequenced input: PBMCs. The receptor comes from a man in his forties or fifties in good health and CMV-seropositive. The chain links TRBV7-9 to TRBJ2-1, with 7 bases matching TRBD2. This CDR3 reads CASSSGGDEQFF. CDR3 sequence (DNA): TGTGCCAGCAGCTCTGGGGGGGATGAGCAGTTCTTC.